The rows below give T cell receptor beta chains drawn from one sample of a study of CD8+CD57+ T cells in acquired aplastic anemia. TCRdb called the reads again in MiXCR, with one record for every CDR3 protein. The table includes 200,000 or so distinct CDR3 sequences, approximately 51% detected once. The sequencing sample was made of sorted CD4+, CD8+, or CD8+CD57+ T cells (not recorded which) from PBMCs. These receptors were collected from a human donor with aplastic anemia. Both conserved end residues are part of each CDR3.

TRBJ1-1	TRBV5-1	CASSLTGGWGTEAFF
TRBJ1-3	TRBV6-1	CAGGRDRGPGNTIYF
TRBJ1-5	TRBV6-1	CASSEWGQNQPQHF
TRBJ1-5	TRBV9	CASSGGTGLGPQHF
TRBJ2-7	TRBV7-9	CASSWGTGVAYEQYF
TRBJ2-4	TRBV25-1	CASSEPGQGNIQYF
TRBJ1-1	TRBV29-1	CSVGGLGHTEAFF
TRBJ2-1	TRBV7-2	CASSLAVASYNEQFF
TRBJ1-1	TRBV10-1	CASSGTNTEAFF
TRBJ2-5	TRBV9	CASSETTSWETQYF
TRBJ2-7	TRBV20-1	CSARGDRATYEQYF
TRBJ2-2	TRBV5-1	CASSLEAGGNTGELSF
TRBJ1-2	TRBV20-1	CSAREEGYTF
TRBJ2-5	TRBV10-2	CASRERGGRETQYF
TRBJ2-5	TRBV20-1	CSASGGAFETQYF
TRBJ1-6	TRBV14	CASSQARAGGILDYNSPLHF